The 24 T cell receptor beta chains in this list originate from one sample, sequenced in a study of blood T cell repertoires in COVID-19. Data came from immunoSEQ multiplex PCR; TCRdb stores just in-frame clones and leaves some out. Counted here are about 430,000 clones, over 85% occurring once; the ten biggest clones make up 0.8% to 1%. The material sequenced was peripheral blood. These TCRs come from a man between 18 and 29 years old with COVID-19, enrolled during active disease.

This rearrangement joins TRBV9 to TRBJ1-6; no clear D gene. This CDR3 contains 13 residues. Trimming removed 0 bases at V and 10 bases at J, with 8 bases between. The germline CDR1 and CDR2 sequences are SGDLS and YYNGEE. CDR3 DNA: TGTGCCAGCAGCGTAGGGAGTGGGTCACCCCTCCACTTT. The encoded protein is CASSVGSGSPLHF.

The sample holds a few counts of this clone. The chain carries TRBV4-2 and TRBJ1-5; no definite D call. The V end lost 1 base, the J end lost 0 bases, and 4 bases lay between the germline ends. The CDR3 runs 14 residues. Germline V gene sequence: CDR1 LGHNA, CDR2 YNFKEQ. The CDR3 is CASSQVDSNQPQHF. The DNA of the CDR3 is TGTGCCAGCAGCCAAGTAGATAGCAATCAGCCCCAGCATTTT.

The J gene is TRBJ2-7, the V gene TRBV5-6; perhaps TRBD1 as D (6 bases). CDR3 size: 19 residues. V lost 2 bases and J lost 1, with 25 bases in between. Per the germline V gene, CDR1 is SGHDT and CDR2 is YYEEEE. The CDR3 spells CASSLAPKLPGQPSYEQYF. The CDR3, as DNA: TGTGCCAGCAGCTTAGCCCCAAAGCTTCCGGGACAACCATCCTACGAGCAGTACTTC.

The V and J genes are TRBV5-8 and TRBJ1-5; D gene ambiguous. The CDR3 loop spans 14 amino acids. V was trimmed by 3 bases and J by 0 bases, leaving 7 bases between them. Germline V gives CDR1 SGHTS, CDR2 YDEGEE. The CDR3 nucleotides read TGTGCCAGCAGCTCCTATTATAGCAATCAGCCCCAGCATTTT. Encoded protein: CASSSYYSNQPQHF.

The chain joins TRBV12-3 or TRBV12-4 to TRBJ2-7, with D unclear. The CDR3 covers 13 residues. Trimming removed 6 bases at V and 1 base at J, with 10 bases between. The CDR3 DNA reads TGTGCCAGCAGCCGGTCGAGGTCCTACGAGCAGTACTTC. This sequence encodes CASSRSRSYEQYF.

The V call is TRBV7-9, the J call TRBJ1-1; maybe TRBD1 (5 bases). Germline V gene data show CDR1 as SEHNR and CDR2 as FQNEAQ (reference sequence). This CDR3 comprises 16 residues. V was pared by 1 base and J by 0 bases, with 12 bases between. The CDR3 here is CASSLGTGRMNTEAFF. For the CDR3, the DNA is TGTGCCAGCAGCTTAGGTACAGGAAGGATGAACACTGAAGCTTTCTTT.

In its sample, this clone was seen once. V usage is TRBV10-3 and J usage is TRBJ2-1; D is possibly TRBD2 (5 bases). The CDR3 is 15 amino acids. CDR1 and CDR2 (germline): ENHRY, SYGVKD. V was pared by 0 bases and J by 10 bases, with 16 bases between. CDR3 in amino acids: CAISESVLASKEQFF. The CDR3 DNA sequence: TGTGCCATCAGTGAGTCGGTTCTAGCTTCGAAGGAGCAGTTCTTC.

The rearrangement uses TRBV24-1 and TRBJ2-3; D is undetermined. Germline CDR1 and CDR2: KGHDR and SFDVKD. The CDR3 has 15 residues. V was trimmed by 4 bases and J by 0 bases, leaving 10 bases between them. CDR3 bases: TGTGCCACCAGTGAGGCAGGAACTAGCACAGATACGCAGTATTTT. Translation gives CATSEAGTSTDTQYF.

The gene calls are TRBV4-1 and TRBJ2-7; 7 bases align to TRBD1. Looked up from germline, CDR1 is MGHRA and CDR2 is YSYEKL. The junction had 9 bases not matched to a gene; V was cut back by 1 base and J by 3 bases. The CDR3 consists of 16 residues. CDR3 sequence (DNA): TGCGCCAGCAGCCAAGCCCCGGGACAGAGCCTCTACGAGCAGTACTTC. Its protein product is CASSQAPGQSLYEQYF.

This clone was observed a few times. This chain joins TRBV7-9 and TRBJ2-3; a possible D gene is TRBD2 (7 bases). The CDR3 is 15 amino acids. V shed 5 bases and J shed 7 bases, with 19 bases lying between them. Germline V gene data show CDR1 as SEHNR and CDR2 as FQNEAQ (reference sequence). The CDR3 DNA reads as TGTGCCAGCAGCCCCGGACTAGGGGGAGCAAATACGCAGTATTTT. Protein product: CASSPGLGGANTQYF.

The V gene is TRBV27, the J gene TRBJ2-1; 8 bases are shared with TRBD1. In germline, CDR1 is MNHEY, CDR2 SMNVEV (reference sequence). CDR3 size: 15 residues. V lost 3 bases to trimming and J lost 6 bases; unmatched junction nucleotides: 7. Here the CDR3 DNA reads TGTGCCAGCAGTTTCGCCCAGGGGGCCTTCAATGAGCAGTTCTTC. Its protein is CASSFAQGAFNEQFF.

DNA for the CDR3: TGTGCCAGCAGCTTTGGGACTAGCAACTCCTACGAGCAGTACTTC. Translation gives CASSFGTSNSYEQYF. The genes are TRBV7-9 and TRBJ2-7; 9 bases are shared with TRBD2. The CDR3 is 15 residues long. The germline gives CDR1 SEHNR, CDR2 FQNEAQ (reference sequence). V was clipped by 3 bases and J by 0 bases; unmatched bases: 3.

As concerns this clone: The sample holds other DNA sequences that translate to the same CDR3. The V gene is TRBV11-2, the J gene TRBJ2-1, with D perhaps TRBD1 (6 bases). V dropped 0 bases and J dropped 6 bases, with 6 bases sitting between them. The germline V gene has CDR1 SGHAT and CDR2 FQNNGV. This CDR3 is 13 amino acids long. The CDR3 bases are TGTGCCAGCAGCTTAGACAGGGGCAATGAGCAGTTCTTC. The encoded protein is CASSLDRGNEQFF.

This chain connects TRBV6-5 to TRBJ1-1; a weak D match, TRBD1 (5 bases). Germline V CDR1 and CDR2: MNHEY, SVGAGI. This CDR3 has 16 residues. V was trimmed by 0 bases and J by 1 base, leaving 12 bases between them. DNA for the CDR3: TGTGCCAGCAGTTACTCGGCAGGGTTGGGGAACACTGAAGCTTTCTTT. It encodes CASSYSAGLGNTEAFF.

The chain links TRBV2 to TRBJ2-1, with 8 bases matching TRBD1. The V gene end was trimmed by 10 bases and the J gene end by 4 bases; junction bases not matched to a gene: 6. This CDR3 has 13 amino acids. Germline V gene lookup returns CDR1 SNHLY and CDR2 FYNNEI. CDR3 protein: CATSDRAYNEQFF. The CDR3 DNA is TGTGCCACCTCGGACAGGGCTTACAATGAGCAGTTCTTC.

V is TRBV4-1 and J is TRBJ2-7, with TRBD1 matching over 7 bases. Germline assignment: CDR1 MGHRA and CDR2 YSYEKL. The CDR3 covers 16 residues. Trimming removed 4 bases from V and 2 bases from J; junction bases left unmatched: 11. CDR3 coding DNA: TGCGCCAGCAGCCCTTCCCCTGGGACAGACACCTACGAGCAGTACTTC. This translates into CASSPSPGTDTYEQYF.

The chain links TRBV2 to TRBJ1-5; 9 nucleotides line up with TRBD1. J gave up 4 bases and V 2 bases, and 3 bases lay outside the gene matches. Germline CDR1 reads SNHLY; CDR2 reads FYNNEI. CDR3 length: 15 residues. CDR3 sequence (DNA): TGTGCCAGCAGTGAAATAGACAGGGGGAATCAGCCCCAGCATTTT. Translating it yields CASSEIDRGNQPQHF. The full variable domain, rest sourced from reference TRBV2 and TRBJ1-5, is EPEVTQTPSHQVTQMGQEVILRCVPISNHLYFYWYRQILGQKVEFLVSFYNNEISEKSEIFDDQFSVERPDGSNFTLKIRSTKLEDSAMYFCASSEIDRGNQPQHFGDGTRLSIL.

The chain is built from TRBV27 and TRBJ2-7; D may be TRBD1 (5 bases). Looked up from germline, CDR1 is MNHEY and CDR2 is SMNVEV (reference sequence). The CDR3 totals 14 residues. Trimming removed 4 bases at V and 5 bases at J, with 15 bases between. CDR3 loop: CASSSPPSGNEQYF. CDR3 nucleotide sequence: TGTGCCAGCAGTTCCCCCCCCTCAGGGAACGAGCAGTACTTC.

The chain couples TRBV9 to TRBJ1-1; 10 nucleotides agree with TRBD1. CDR1 and CDR2 from the germline V gene are SGDLS and YYNGEE. J lost 1 base, V lost 4 bases, and 7 bases had no gene match. This CDR3 is 16 amino acids long. This CDR3 is CASSPPGQGTNTEAFF. CDR3 bases: TGTGCCAGCAGCCCTCCGGGACAGGGGACGAACACTGAAGCTTTCTTT.

The chain joins TRBV3-1 (or the pseudogene TRBV3-2) to TRBJ2-3, with 9 nucleotides matching TRBD1. Losses at the gene ends were 5 bases for V and 3 bases for J; bases not matched to a gene: 6. This CDR3 region has 15 residues. The V gene's germline CDR1 is LGHDT and CDR2 YNNKEL (reference sequence). The CDR3 nucleotides are TGTGCCAGCAGCTCCCGGACAGGGGATACAGATACGCAGTATTTT. Its translation: CASSSRTGDTDTQYF.

The chain combines TRBV5-5 with TRBJ1-5, with D perhaps matching TRBD1 (6 bases). V lost 1 base and J lost 0, with 11 bases in between. Germline values: CDR1 SGHKS, CDR2 YYEKEE (reference sequence). The CDR3 covers 16 residues. CDR3 nucleotides: TGTGCCAGCAGCTTGTCCGCGGGGGCTAGCAATCAGCCCCAGCATTTT. Residues: CASSLSAGASNQPQHF.

This chain connects TRBV7-2 to TRBJ2-1; 14 bases are shared with TRBD2. V lost 5 bases, J lost 6 bases, and 12 bases stayed unmatched. The CDR3 extends over 18 amino acids. CDR1 is SGHTA, CDR2 FQGNSA, per germline. The CDR3 protein is CASSLTRLAGGPTNEQFF. The CDR3 DNA sequence: TGTGCCAGCAGCCTGACCCGACTAGCGGGGGGGCCGACCAATGAGCAGTTCTTC. The variable domain in full, completed from reference TRBV7-2 and TRBJ2-1, reads GAGVSQSPSNKVTEKGKDVELRCDPISGHTALYWYRQSLGQGLEFLIYFQGNSAPDKSGLPSDRFSAERTGGSVSTLTIQRTQQEDSAVYLCASSLTRLAGGPTNEQFFGPGTRLTVL.

V is TRBV11-3 and J is TRBJ1-3, with D perhaps matching TRBD1 (5 bases). The germline V gene encodes CDR1 SGHNT and CDR2 YENEEA. V was pared by 4 bases and J by 0 bases, with 13 bases between. The CDR3 has 16 amino acids. In nucleotides, the CDR3 is TGTGCCAGCAGCTGGGGACTTTCAAGCTCTGGAAACACCATATATTTT. Amino acid sequence: CASSWGLSSSGNTIYF.

V gene TRBV6-2 or TRBV6-3 combines with J gene TRBJ2-2, with D possibly TRBD2 on 6 matching bases. Per germline, CDR1 MNHEY and CDR2 SVGEGT. V was trimmed by 2 bases and J by 5 bases, leaving 9 bases between them. CDR3 length equals 14 residues. The CDR3 DNA is TGTGCCAGCAGTTACGGGGGAGGTACCGGGGAGCTGTTTTTT. Protein product: CASSYGGGTGELFF.